The clone carrying this TCR beta chain appeared many times. Its specificity is unknown. The CDR3 has 16 residues. Trimming removed 4 bases from V and 0 bases from J; junction bases left unmatched: 9. Germline-derived CDR1 and CDR2 are KGHSH and LQKENI. The sample belongs to a study of blood T cells in healthy people across ages. Study as a whole: Capture via template switching afforded approximately one barcoded beta molecule per two T cells.

Study-level results: There was no known CMV status for donors, so expanded clonotype changes were possibly confounded. Higher diversity, along with more naive CD4+ cells, distinguished long-lived donors from aged donors.

Primers used in a second PCR of about 6 to 11 cycles were a sample-barcoded 5' primer and a J-beta primer mix. Each sample yielded at least 3 million CDR3-containing paired-end reads. TCRdb re-called the 5' RACE reads through MiXCR, storing one row per CDR3 protein. The profile shows hundreds of thousands of distinct CDR3 sequences, about 30% of them singletons. The source is a woman older than 75 in good health. Sequenced: blood. The J gene is TRBJ2-7, the V gene TRBV18; 7 bases map to TRBD1. CDR3 sequence (DNA): TGTGCCAGCTCACAGGTACCAGGGGGAAGCTCCTACGAGCAGTACTTC. This codes for CASSQVPGGSSYEQYF. Together with reference TRBV18 and TRBJ2-7, the CDR3 gives the full variable domain: NAGVMQNPRHLVRRRGQEARLRCSPMKGHSHVYWYRQLPEEGLKFMVYLQKENIIDESGMPKERFSAEFPKEGPSILRIQQVVRGDSAAYFCASSQVPGGSSYEQYFGPGTRLTVT.